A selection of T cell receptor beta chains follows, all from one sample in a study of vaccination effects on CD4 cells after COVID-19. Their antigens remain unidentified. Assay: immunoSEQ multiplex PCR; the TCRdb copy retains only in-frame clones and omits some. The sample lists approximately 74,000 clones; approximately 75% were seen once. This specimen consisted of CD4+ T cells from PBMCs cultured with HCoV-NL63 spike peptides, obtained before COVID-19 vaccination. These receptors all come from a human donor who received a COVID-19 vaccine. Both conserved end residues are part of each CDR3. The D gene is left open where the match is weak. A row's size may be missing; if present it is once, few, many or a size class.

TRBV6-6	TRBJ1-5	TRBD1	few	TGTGCCAGCAGTCGAACCGGGACAGAGCATAGCAATCAGCCCCAGCATTTT	CASSRTGTEHSNQPQHF
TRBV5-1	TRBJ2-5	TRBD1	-	TGCGCCAGCAGCCCCGGGACAGGGGGCGGTGAGACCCAGTACTTC	CASSPGTGGGETQYF
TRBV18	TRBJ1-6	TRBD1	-	TGTGCCAGCTCACCAGGACAGGGAAATAATTCACCCCTCCACTTT	CASSPGQGNNSPLHF
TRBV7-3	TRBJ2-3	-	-	TGTGCCAGCAGCGCGAACGCGGCGCCAGATACGCAGTATTTT	CASSANAAPDTQYF
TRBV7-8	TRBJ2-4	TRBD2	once	TGTGCCAGCAGCTTAAGGGCTAGCGGGGGCCGAGGGGGGATTCAGTACTTC	CASSLRASGGRGGIQYF
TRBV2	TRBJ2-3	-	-	TGTGCCAGCCTGAGGCAGCGCACAGATACGCAGTATTTT	CASLRQRTDTQYF
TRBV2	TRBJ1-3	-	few	TGTGCCAGCAGTAGACAGTTCTCTGGAAACACCATATATTTT	CASSRQFSGNTIYF
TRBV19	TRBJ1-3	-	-	TGTGCCAGTAGTATGGGCGGATTTGGAAACACCATATATTTT	CASSMGGFGNTIYF
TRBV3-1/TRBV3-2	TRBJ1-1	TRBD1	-	TGTGCCAGCAGCCGTCGACAGGGCGCTGAAGCTTTCTTT	CASSRRQGAEAFF
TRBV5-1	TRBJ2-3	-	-	TGCGCCAGCAGGGTGAGGGACATAGGCACAGATACGCAGTATTTT	CASRVRDIGTDTQYF
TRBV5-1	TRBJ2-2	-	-	TGCGCCAGTACAATCGGGGATAAGAACGGGGAGCTGTTTTTT	CASTIGDKNGELFF
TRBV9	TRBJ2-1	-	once	TGTGCCAGCAGCGTAGACGGGGCCTCCTACAATGAGCAGTTCTTC	CASSVDGASYNEQFF
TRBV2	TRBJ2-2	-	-	TGTGCCAACCAGACAGGCCTGAACACCGGGGAGCTGTTTTTT	CANQTGLNTGELFF
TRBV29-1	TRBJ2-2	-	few	TGCAGCGTTGTGTTTTCCCCGGGCGGGGTTGACACCGGGGAGCTGTTTTTT	CSVVFSPGGVDTGELFF
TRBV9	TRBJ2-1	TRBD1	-	TGTGCCAGCAGCGGCCGGGACAGGGTATCTGAGCAGTTCTTC	CASSGRDRVSEQFF
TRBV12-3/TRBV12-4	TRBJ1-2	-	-	TGTGCCAGCAGTCCGGGACGGTCCTATGGCTACACCTTC	CASSPGRSYGYTF
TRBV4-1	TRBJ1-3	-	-	TGCGCCAGCAGCCAAGATAATCGGCAGATCTCTGGAAACACCATATATTTT	CASSQDNRQISGNTIYF
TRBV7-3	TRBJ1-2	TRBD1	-	TGTGCCAGCAGCCCAGGGACAGGGGTCTCCTATGGCTACACCTTC	CASSPGTGVSYGYTF
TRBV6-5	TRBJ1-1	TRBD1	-	TGTGCCACTAGACAGGGCGTAAACACTGAAGCTTTCTTT	CATRQGVNTEAFF
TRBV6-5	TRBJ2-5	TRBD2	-	TGTGCCAGCAAACCTAGCGGGGGGGACCAAGAGACCCAGTACTTC	CASKPSGGDQETQYF
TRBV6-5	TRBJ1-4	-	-	TGTGCCAGCAGTTATAGGTCCGGGGGGGAAAAACTGTTTTTT	CASSYRSGGEKLFF
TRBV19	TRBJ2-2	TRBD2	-	TGTGCCAGTAGTCAAACGGGGGGCACCGGGGAGCTGTTTTTT	CASSQTGGTGELFF
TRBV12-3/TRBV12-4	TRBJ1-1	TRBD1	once	TGTGCCAGCAGTCGCGGACAGGAGCGGCATTTCTTT	CASSRGQERHFF
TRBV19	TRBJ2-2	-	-	TGTGCCAGTAGTATAGATCGACAAACCGGGGAGCTGTTTTTT	CASSIDRQTGELFF
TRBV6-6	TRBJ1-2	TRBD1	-	TGTGCCAGCAGTTATAAGGGACAGTCAGGTGGCTACACCTTC	CASSYKGQSGGYTF
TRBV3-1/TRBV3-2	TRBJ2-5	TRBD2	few	TGTGCCAGCAGCCAAGACCTAGCGGGGGTGGGGACCCAGTACTTC	CASSQDLAGVGTQYF
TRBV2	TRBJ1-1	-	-	TGTGCCAGCAGTGAGAGGGCGTGGAACACTGAAGCTTTCTTT	CASSERAWNTEAFF
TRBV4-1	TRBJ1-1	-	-	TGCGCCAGCAGCCAAGTGGGAGATTCGTGGGTTGGGAACACTGAAGCTTTCTTT	CASSQVGDSWVGNTEAFF
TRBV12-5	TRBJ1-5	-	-	TGTGCTAGTGTCCTCGATGTGACAGCATATAGCAATCAGCCCCAGCATTTT	CASVLDVTAYSNQPQHF
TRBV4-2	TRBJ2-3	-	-	TGTGCCAGCAGCCAAGGTACCTCTCCAGGCACAGATACGCAGTATTTT	CASSQGTSPGTDTQYF
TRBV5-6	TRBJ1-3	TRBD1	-	TGTGCCAGCAGAGACAGGGAAACTGGAAACACCATATATTTT	CASRDRETGNTIYF
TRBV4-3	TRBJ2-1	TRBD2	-	TGCGCCAGCAGCCTCCGGGGGGGGGCCTCCTACAATGAGCAGTTCTTC	CASSLRGGASYNEQFF
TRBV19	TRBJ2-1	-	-	TGTGCCAGCCGAGGGGACCGTTCCTACAATGAGCAGTTCTTC	CASRGDRSYNEQFF
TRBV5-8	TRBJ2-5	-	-	TGTGCCAGCAGCTCCCCGGGGGGCGGTGCCTCCCGGACCCAGTACTTC	CASSSPGGGASRTQYF
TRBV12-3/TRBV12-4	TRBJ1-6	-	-	TGTGCCAGCAGTTTAAGTATGCATTCACCCCTCCACTTT	CASSLSMHSPLHF
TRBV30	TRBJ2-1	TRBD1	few	TGTGCCGGGACAGGGTTAAACAATGAGCAGTTCTTC	CAGTGLNNEQFF
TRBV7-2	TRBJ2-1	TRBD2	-	TGTGCCAGCAGCCCAGTAGTTGCGGGGGGGTACAATGAGCAGTTCTTC	CASSPVVAGGYNEQFF
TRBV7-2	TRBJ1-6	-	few	TGTGCCAGCAGCTTAGTGGGAATCAATTCACCCCTCCACTTT	CASSLVGINSPLHF
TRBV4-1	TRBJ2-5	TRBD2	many	TGCGCCAGCAGCCGGGGGGGGCAAGAGACCCAGTACTTC	CASSRGGQETQYF
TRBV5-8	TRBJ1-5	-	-	TGTGCCAGCAGCTTGCAGGCGAACAATCAGCCCCAGCATTTT	CASSLQANNQPQHF
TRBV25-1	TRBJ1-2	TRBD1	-	TGTGCCAGCAGTGACCTACTGCCGGGACAGGGATTTTATGGCTACACCTTC	CASSDLLPGQGFYGYTF
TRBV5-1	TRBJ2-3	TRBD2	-	TGCGCCAGCAGCTTCGGCGGGGGGGCCGGGGCAGATACGCAGTATTTT	CASSFGGGAGADTQYF
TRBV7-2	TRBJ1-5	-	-	TGTGCCAGCAGCTTAGAGCAGAATCAGCCCCAGCATTTT	CASSLEQNQPQHF
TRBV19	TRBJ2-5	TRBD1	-	TGTGCCAGTAGTATAACAGGGGGATTCCAAGAGACCCAGTACTTC	CASSITGGFQETQYF
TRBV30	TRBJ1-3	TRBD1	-	TGTGCCTGGAGCGAAAGGACAGGGATTGGAAACACCATATATTTT	CAWSERTGIGNTIYF
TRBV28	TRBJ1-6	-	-	TGTGCCAGCAGTTTATTTAATCCGAGGGATTCACCCCTCCACTTT	CASSLFNPRDSPLHF
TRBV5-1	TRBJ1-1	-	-	TGCGCCAGCAGCTTGTGGGTGGGCGCGAACACTGAAGCTTTCTTT	CASSLWVGANTEAFF
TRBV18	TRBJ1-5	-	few	TGTGCCAGCTCACCAGGGGGCTGGAGCAATCAGCCCCAGCATTTT	CASSPGGWSNQPQHF
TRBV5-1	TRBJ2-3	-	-	TGCGCCAGCAGCTCATCCGGGACCCCCCTAAGGGATACGCAGTATTTT	CASSSSGTPLRDTQYF
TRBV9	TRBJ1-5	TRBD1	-	TGTGCCAGCAGCGTCGGGACAGGGAATCAGCCCCAGCATTTT	CASSVGTGNQPQHF
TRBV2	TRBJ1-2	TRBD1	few	TGTGCCAGCAGTGAAGCGGACAGGGGTGGTAGCTATGGCTACACCTTC	CASSEADRGGSYGYTF
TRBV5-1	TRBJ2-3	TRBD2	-	TGCGCCAGCAGCTTGCTTACGGGGGGTGGCACAGATACGCAGTATTTT	CASSLLTGGGTDTQYF
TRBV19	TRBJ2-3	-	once	TGTGCCAGTAGTCTCATCGGGGCGAGCACAGATACGCAGTATTTT	CASSLIGASTDTQYF
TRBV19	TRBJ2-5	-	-	TGTGCCAGTAGTACAGGGGTGCAGGAGACCCAGTACTTC	CASSTGVQETQYF
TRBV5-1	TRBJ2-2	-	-	TGCGCCAGCAGCTTCGTAGGCGGTGCGAACACCGGGGAGCTGTTTTTT	CASSFVGGANTGELFF
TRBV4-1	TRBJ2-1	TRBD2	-	TGCGCCAGCAGCCTCGGGACTAACTACAATGAGCAGTTCTTC	CASSLGTNYNEQFF
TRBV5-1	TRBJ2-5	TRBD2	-	TGCGCCAGCAGCTTGGCAGCGGGGGGGCCTGAGACCCAGTACTTC	CASSLAAGGPETQYF